The rows below give T cell receptor beta chains drawn from one sample of a study of vaccination effects on CD4 cells after COVID-19. Generated by immunoSEQ multiplex PCR, the TCRdb table keeps only in-frame clones and is missing some. The table records about 46,000 clones, about 76% of them present only once. Their recognized antigens are unknown. Sequencing was performed on CD4+ T cells from PBMCs cultured with HCoV-OC43 spike peptides, taken after COVID-19 vaccination. The receptors were sampled from a human donor who received a COVID-19 vaccine. Each CDR3 is given with its conserved first and last residue. The D gene is left open where the match is weak. Rows may omit the clone size; those that give it use once, few, many or a size class.

clone_size	v_call	j_call	d_call	cdr3_aa	cdr3_nt
-	TRBV21-1	TRBJ1-1	-	CASTTRNTEAFF	TGTGCCAGCACCACAAGGAACACTGAAGCTTTCTTT
-	TRBV5-4	TRBJ1-6	-	CASSLVVEEPLHF	TGTGCCAGCAGCTTGGTCGTGGAGGAACCCCTCCACTTT
-	TRBV7-9	TRBJ2-2	-	CASSLEGGTGELFF	TGTGCCAGCAGCTTAGAGGGGGGCACCGGGGAGCTGTTTTTT
few	TRBV7-9	TRBJ1-5	-	CASSLAGGGQPQHF	TGTGCCAGCAGCTTAGCAGGGGGTGGTCAGCCCCAGCATTTT
-	TRBV20-1	TRBJ1-1	-	CSASAGAGGYTEAFF	TGCAGTGCTAGTGCAGGGGCCGGGGGATACACTGAAGCTTTCTTT
few	TRBV30	TRBJ1-6	TRBD1	CAWSVTGQGDSPLHF	TGTGCCTGGAGTGTAACGGGACAGGGGGATTCACCCCTCCACTTT
-	TRBV30	TRBJ2-5	-	CAWSVRLRETQYF	TGTGCCTGGAGTGTCCGGTTACGGGAGACCCAGTACTTC
-	TRBV19	TRBJ2-3	TRBD2	CATSSRRDSGGPDTQYF	TGTGCCACCAGTTCTAGGCGCGATAGCGGGGGACCAGATACGCAGTATTTT
-	TRBV12-5	TRBJ2-7	TRBD2	CASGPGLAFEQYF	TGTGCTAGTGGCCCGGGACTAGCTTTCGAGCAGTACTTC
-	TRBV4-2	TRBJ1-3	TRBD1	CASRGRQGAGNTIYF	TGTGCCAGCAGGGGTCGTCAGGGGGCTGGAAACACCATATATTTT
few	TRBV19	TRBJ1-1	-	CASSKEGPMITEAFF	TGTGCCAGTAGCAAGGAGGGGCCAATGATCACTGAAGCTTTCTTT
-	TRBV29-1	TRBJ2-5	-	CSAHSGSQETQYF	TGCAGCGCCCACTCGGGCAGCCAAGAGACCCAGTACTTC
-	TRBV5-1	TRBJ2-7	-	CASSPSAERYEQYF	TGCGCCAGCAGCCCTTCCGCGGAAAGGTACGAGCAGTACTTC
-	TRBV27	TRBJ1-2	-	CASSLAAGRYNYGYTF	TGTGCCAGCAGTTTAGCAGCAGGGAGGTATAACTATGGCTACACCTTC
-	TRBV7-7	TRBJ2-6	-	CASSPGRLVRANVLTF	TGTGCCAGCAGCCCTGGACGGTTGGTTAGGGCCAACGTCCTGACTTTC
-	TRBV3-1/TRBV3-2	TRBJ2-7	TRBD1	CASSRQGNHEQYF	TGTGCCAGCAGTAGACAGGGGAATCACGAGCAGTACTTC
-	TRBV5-1	TRBJ2-1	-	CASSLEVGSLAAEQFF	TGCGCCAGCAGCTTGGAGGTCGGGAGTCTAGCCGCTGAGCAGTTCTTC
-	TRBV2	TRBJ2-3	-	CATHRALADTQYF	TGTGCCACCCATCGGGCGTTGGCAGATACGCAGTATTTT
-	TRBV29-1	TRBJ2-3	-	CSVDSLYTDTQYF	TGCAGCGTTGATAGTTTGTACACAGATACGCAGTATTTT
-	TRBV30	TRBJ1-2	-	CAWSVGGGYTF	TGTGCCTGGAGTGTCGGGGGCGGCTACACCTTC
few	TRBV7-9	TRBJ1-5	-	CASSPPGQPQHF	TGTGCCAGCAGCCCCCCGGGTCAGCCCCAGCATTTT
-	TRBV21-1	TRBJ2-1	-	CASKGLACNEQFF	TGTGCCAGCAAGGGACTAGCGTGCAATGAGCAGTTCTTC
-	TRBV6-5	TRBJ2-5	TRBD2	CASRMGLAGVETQYF	TGTGCCAGCAGAATGGGACTAGCGGGAGTAGAGACCCAGTACTTC
-	TRBV12-3/TRBV12-4	TRBJ1-5	-	CASCQANQPQHF	TGTGCCAGCTGCCAGGCGAATCAGCCCCAGCATTTT
-	TRBV25-1	TRBJ1-3	-	CASSELGASGNTIYF	TGTGCCAGCAGTGAATTGGGGGCCTCCGGAAACACCATATATTTT
-	TRBV5-6	TRBJ1-6	-	CASSQIEGYYNSPLHF	TGTGCCAGCAGCCAAATAGAAGGGTACTATAATTCACCCCTCCACTTT
-	TRBV11-2	TRBJ2-7	TRBD1	CASSSAGTGGEQYF	TGTGCCAGCAGCTCCGCCGGGACAGGGGGCGAGCAGTACTTC
-	TRBV7-9	TRBJ2-7	-	CASSLGYRATVAEQYF	TGTGCCAGCAGCTTAGGGTACAGGGCAACGGTGGCCGAGCAGTACTTC
-	TRBV7-9	TRBJ1-6	TRBD1	CASSPGQGNSPLHF	TGTGCCAGCAGCCCCGGACAGGGTAATTCACCCCTCCACTTT
-	TRBV2	TRBJ2-2	-	CASRAGTNTGELFF	TGTGCCAGCAGGGCGGGTACGAACACCGGGGAGCTGTTTTTT
-	TRBV5-1	TRBJ2-3	TRBD2	CASKLGLAGSDTQYF	TGCGCCAGCAAATTGGGACTAGCGGGTTCAGATACGCAGTATTTT
-	TRBV2	TRBJ2-7	TRBD2	CASSAGTSGYEQYF	TGTGCCAGCAGCGCCGGGACTAGCGGCTACGAGCAGTACTTC
-	TRBV5-1	TRBJ2-2	-	CASSPSGTTGELFF	TGCGCCAGCAGCCCGTCGGGGACGACCGGGGAGCTGTTTTTT
few	TRBV4-1	TRBJ2-7	TRBD1	CASSQAPGQGYEQYF	TGCGCCAGCAGCCAAGCTCCCGGACAGGGGTACGAGCAGTACTTC
-	TRBV4-1	TRBJ2-3	-	CASSQVDLGFTDTQYF	TGCGCCAGCAGCCAAGTTGATCTCGGATTCACAGATACGCAGTATTTT
few	TRBV19	TRBJ1-2	-	CASSIDVRDGLTYGYTF	TGTGCCAGTAGTATAGATGTCCGAGACGGACTTACATATGGCTACACCTTC
-	TRBV2	TRBJ2-2	TRBD1	CASSDNGPGTVNTGELFF	TGTGCCAGCAGTGATAATGGCCCCGGGACAGTAAACACCGGGGAGCTGTTTTTT
-	TRBV19	TRBJ2-5	-	CASSPRGGAETQYF	TGTGCCAGTAGTCCAAGGGGGGGCGCCGAGACCCAGTACTTC
-	TRBV19	TRBJ2-3	-	CASTLRAINTDTQYF	TGTGCCAGTACCCTTAGGGCTATAAACACAGATACGCAGTATTTT
-	TRBV5-1	TRBJ1-4	-	CASRGGQLSAPTNEKLFF	TGCGCCAGCAGGGGCGGACAGCTATCGGCACCAACTAATGAAAAACTGTTTTTT
-	TRBV2	TRBJ1-1	-	CASSDLMAFF	TGTGCCAGCAGTGATTTAATGGCTTTCTTT
-	TRBV30	TRBJ1-5	TRBD1	CAWSVNRGNQPQHF	TGTGCCTGGAGTGTAAACAGGGGGAATCAGCCCCAGCATTTT
-	TRBV25-1	TRBJ1-2	TRBD1	CASSATGDVYGYTF	TGTGCCAGCAGTGCGACAGGGGACGTCTATGGCTACACCTTC
-	TRBV18	TRBJ1-2	TRBD1	CASSRDRMVYGYTF	TGTGCCAGCTCAAGGGACAGAATGGTCTATGGCTACACCTTC
once	TRBV5-1	TRBJ2-3	-	CASSLGGHNSLGTDTQYF	TGCGCCAGCAGCTTGGGGGGACACAACTCCCTAGGCACAGATACGCAGTATTTT
-	TRBV10-3	TRBJ2-1	TRBD2	CAISGLPTSGSTKPYNEQFF	TGTGCCATCAGTGGGTTACCGACTAGCGGGAGCACCAAACCTTACAATGAGCAGTTCTTC
-	TRBV10-3	TRBJ2-5	TRBD1	CAITGTAKETQYF	TGTGCCATCACCGGGACAGCAAAAGAGACCCAGTACTTC
-	TRBV12-3/TRBV12-4	TRBJ2-5	-	CASSFGWETQYF	TGTGCCAGCAGTTTTGGCTGGGAGACCCAGTACTTC
-	TRBV14	TRBJ2-1	TRBD1	CASSQEPGQGDNEQFF	TGTGCCAGCAGCCAAGAGCCGGGACAGGGAGACAATGAGCAGTTCTTC
-	TRBV19	TRBJ2-3	-	CASSPRSGDTQYF	TGTGCCAGTAGTCCCCGAAGTGGAGATACGCAGTATTTT
few	TRBV18	TRBJ2-3	TRBD2	CASSPTGGSPDTQYF	TGTGCCAGCTCACCGACTGGCGGGAGCCCAGATACGCAGTATTTT
-	TRBV5-6	TRBJ2-7	-	CASSLGQYYEQYF	TGTGCCAGCAGCTTGGGACAGTACTACGAGCAGTACTTC
-	TRBV7-9	TRBJ1-2	-	CASSLGVLLAAGAGGYTF	TGTGCCAGCAGCTTAGGAGTTCTTTTGGCAGCGGGGGCGGGTGGCTACACCTTC
-	TRBV9	TRBJ2-7	TRBD2	CASSDGTSGSKYEQYF	TGTGCCAGCAGCGATGGGACTAGCGGGAGTAAATACGAGCAGTACTTC
-	TRBV19	TRBJ2-7	-	CASSIDGGGSYEQYF	TGTGCCAGTAGTATTGACGGTGGGGGGTCCTACGAGCAGTACTTC
-	TRBV19	TRBJ1-2	-	CASSMTGTQTAGYTF	TGTGCCAGTAGTATGACCGGGACCCAGACGGCAGGCTACACCTTC
-	TRBV10-1	TRBJ2-5	TRBD1	CASSDLAGGQTSAQYF	TGCGCCAGCAGTGACCTTGCAGGGGGCCAGACGTCTGCCCAGTACTTC
-	TRBV10-1	TRBJ2-7	-	CASSRGLLDEQYF	TGCGCCAGCAGCCGGGGCCTCCTGGACGAGCAGTACTTC
-	TRBV9	TRBJ1-1	-	CASSSGYAGAGAFF	TGTGCCAGCAGCTCCGGGTACGCCGGGGCTGGGGCTTTCTTT